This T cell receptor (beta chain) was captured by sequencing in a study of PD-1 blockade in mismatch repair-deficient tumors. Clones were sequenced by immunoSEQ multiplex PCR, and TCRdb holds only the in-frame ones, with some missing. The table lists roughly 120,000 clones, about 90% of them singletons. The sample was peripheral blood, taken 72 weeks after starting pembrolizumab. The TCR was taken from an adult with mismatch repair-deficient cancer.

CDR3 in DNA: TGTGCCAGCGGACAGGGGGCTATTCAGCCCCAGCATTTT. Translating it yields CASGQGAIQPQHF. The genes are TRBV28 and TRBJ1-5, with 11 bases aligning to TRBD1. CDR1 is MDHEN, CDR2 SYDVKM, per germline. V lost 8 bases and J lost 6; bases outside the gene matches: 3. The CDR3 sequence is 13 residues long.